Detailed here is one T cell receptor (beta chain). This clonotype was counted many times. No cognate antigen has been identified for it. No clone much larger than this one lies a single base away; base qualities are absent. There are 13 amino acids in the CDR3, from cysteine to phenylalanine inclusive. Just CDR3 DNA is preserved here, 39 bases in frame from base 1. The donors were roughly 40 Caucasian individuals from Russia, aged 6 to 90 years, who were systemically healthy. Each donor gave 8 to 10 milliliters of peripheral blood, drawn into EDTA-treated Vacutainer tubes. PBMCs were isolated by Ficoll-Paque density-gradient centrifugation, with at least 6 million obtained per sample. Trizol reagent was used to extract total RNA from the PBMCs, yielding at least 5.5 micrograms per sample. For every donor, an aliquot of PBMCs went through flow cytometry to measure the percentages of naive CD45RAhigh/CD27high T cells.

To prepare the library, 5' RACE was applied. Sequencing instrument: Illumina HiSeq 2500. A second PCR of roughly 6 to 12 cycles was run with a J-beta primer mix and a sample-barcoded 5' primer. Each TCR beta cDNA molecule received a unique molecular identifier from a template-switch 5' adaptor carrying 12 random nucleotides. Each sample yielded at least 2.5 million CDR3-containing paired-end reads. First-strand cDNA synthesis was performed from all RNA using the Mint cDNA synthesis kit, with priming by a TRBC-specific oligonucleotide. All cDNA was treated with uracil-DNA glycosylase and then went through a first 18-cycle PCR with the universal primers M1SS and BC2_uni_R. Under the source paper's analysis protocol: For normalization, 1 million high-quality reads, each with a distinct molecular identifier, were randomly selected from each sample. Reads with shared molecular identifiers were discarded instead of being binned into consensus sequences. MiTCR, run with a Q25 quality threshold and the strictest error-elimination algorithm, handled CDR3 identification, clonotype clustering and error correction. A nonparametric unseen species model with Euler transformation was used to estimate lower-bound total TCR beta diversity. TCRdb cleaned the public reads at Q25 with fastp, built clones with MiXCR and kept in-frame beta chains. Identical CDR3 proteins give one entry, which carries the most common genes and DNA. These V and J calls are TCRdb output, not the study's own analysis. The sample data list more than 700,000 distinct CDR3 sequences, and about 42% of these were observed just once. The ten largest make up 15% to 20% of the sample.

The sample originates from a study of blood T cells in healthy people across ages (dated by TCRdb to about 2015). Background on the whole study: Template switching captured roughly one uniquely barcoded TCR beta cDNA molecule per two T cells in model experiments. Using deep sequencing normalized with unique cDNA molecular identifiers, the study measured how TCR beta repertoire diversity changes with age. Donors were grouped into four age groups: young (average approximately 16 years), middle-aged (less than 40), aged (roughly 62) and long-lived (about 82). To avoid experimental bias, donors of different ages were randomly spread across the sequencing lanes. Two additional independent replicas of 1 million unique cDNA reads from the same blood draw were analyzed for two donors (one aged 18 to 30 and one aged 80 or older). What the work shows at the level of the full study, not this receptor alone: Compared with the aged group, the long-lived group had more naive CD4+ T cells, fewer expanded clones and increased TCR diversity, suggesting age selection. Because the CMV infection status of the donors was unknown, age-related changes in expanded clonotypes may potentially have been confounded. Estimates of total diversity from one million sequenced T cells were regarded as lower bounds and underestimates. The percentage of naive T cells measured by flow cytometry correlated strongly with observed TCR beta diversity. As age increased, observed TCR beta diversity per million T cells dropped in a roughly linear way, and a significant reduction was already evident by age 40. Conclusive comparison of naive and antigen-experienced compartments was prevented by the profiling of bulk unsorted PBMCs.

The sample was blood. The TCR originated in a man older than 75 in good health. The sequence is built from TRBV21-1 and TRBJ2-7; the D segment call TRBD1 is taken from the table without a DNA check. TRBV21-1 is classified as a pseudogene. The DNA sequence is TGTGCCAGCAACATAAGGCCCCCGGACGAGCAGTACTTC. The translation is CASNIRPPDEQYF.